One sample yielded the 29 T cell receptor beta chains listed below, sequenced in a study of breast tumors, draining lymph nodes, adjacent tissues. Axillary draining lymph nodes of breast cancer patients supplied the node samples. A single record per CDR3 protein comes from TCRdb applying MiXCR to the multiplex PCR reads. The sample contains 150,000 to 200,000 distinct CDR3 sequences, about 30% of which appear only once. The specimen was axillary lymph node tissue. These receptors were taken from a female donor with breast cancer. Some clones in this sample may be carry-over from other donors' samples.

This clonotype came up a few times. The chain employs TRBV3-1 and TRBJ2-7; TRBD1 aligns across 8 bases. Trimming removed 2 bases from V and 3 bases from J; junction bases left unmatched: 3. Germline V gene lookup returns CDR1 LGHDT and CDR2 YNNKEL (reference sequence). The CDR3 contains 14 residues. The CDR3 loop reads CASSQTGTGYEQYF. The CDR3 DNA sequence: TGTGCCAGCAGCCAAACCGGGACAGGCTACGAGCAGTACTTC.

The table lists this clonotype with many counts. This chain links TRBV12-3 or TRBV12-4 with TRBJ2-5; 10 nucleotides align to TRBD2. CDR3 length equals 17 residues. With V trimmed by 3 bases and J by 0 bases, 7 bases remained unmatched. The CDR3 sequence is CASSFPASGGYQETQYF. The DNA for the CDR3 is TGTGCCAGCAGTTTCCCGGCTAGCGGGGGCTACCAAGAGACCCAGTACTTC.

This clonotype was recorded at least ten times. The CDR3 spells CATSDQPTGTTVEKLFF. In DNA, the CDR3 is TGTGCCACCAGTGATCAACCAACAGGGACTACTGTGGAAAAACTGTTTTTT. This chain uses TRBV24-1 with TRBJ1-4; D may be TRBD1 (6 bases). V was trimmed by 3 bases and J by 8 bases, leaving 21 bases between them. The germline V gene encodes CDR1 KGHDR and CDR2 SFDVKD. The CDR3 has 17 residues.

This clonotype was detected many times. This chain links TRBV20-1 with TRBJ1-2; 12 bases line up with TRBD1. From germline, CDR1 is DFQATT and CDR2 SNEGSKA (reference sequence). The ends lost 0 bases at V and 8 bases at J; junction bases unmatched: 7. The CDR3 is 15 residues long. The CDR3 region is CSAREEGQGAQGYTF. In DNA, the CDR3 is TGCAGTGCTAGAGAGGAGGGACAGGGGGCGCAGGGCTACACCTTC.

In its sample, this clonotype was seen many times. A much larger clone lies a single base off, so this may be a read error. CDR3 in DNA: TGTGCCAGCAGTGATTTGAACACCGGGGAGCTGTTTTTT. The encoded protein is CASSDLNTGELFF. V is TRBV6-4 and J is TRBJ2-2, with no clear D. This CDR3 is 13 amino acids long. V was pared by 3 bases and J by 1 base, with 3 bases between. The germline V gene has CDR1 MRHNA and CDR2 SNTAGT.

A note on this clonotype: Since the CDR3 does not end with the conserved phenylalanine or tryptophan, this likely comes from a read error. The DNA is left out, because the CDR3 cannot be placed on it with certainty; the CDR3 is given as TCRdb lists it. The V call is TRBV15, the J call TRBJ1-3; TRBD1 is taken as the D call from the table, unchecked against the DNA. A total of 10 residues make up the CDR3, ends included. The germline V gene has CDR1 LNHNV and CDR2 YYDKDF (reference sequence). The CDR3 loop reads CATSRDRTPL.

The table lists this clonotype with many counts. This chain connects TRBV12-3 or TRBV12-4 to TRBJ1-4; D unclear. Between the trimmed V and J ends, which lost 5 bases and 5 bases, there was a span of 3 bases. This CDR3 region has 11 residues. The CDR3 reads CASSKNEKLFF. The CDR3 DNA is TGTGCCAGCAGTAAGAATGAAAAACTGTTTTTT.

This clonotype was seen a handful of times. The gene calls are TRBV7-2 and TRBJ1-2; maybe TRBD1 (6 bases). CDR1 is SGHTA and CDR2 is FQGNSA in the germline V gene. The CDR3 extends over 15 amino acids. The germline V and J ends were trimmed by 1 base and 0 bases, with 9 bases remaining between them. The CDR3 loop reads CASSLEAGANYGYTF. CDR3 coding DNA: TGTGCCAGCAGCTTAGAGGCAGGGGCTAACTATGGCTACACCTTC.

This clonotype appeared a few times. V and J are TRBV7-2 and TRBJ2-7; 9 nucleotides agree with TRBD2. V trimming: 3 bases; J trimming: 4 bases; junction bases outside the gene matches: 7. The CDR3 extends over 15 amino acids. Germline values: CDR1 SGHTA, CDR2 FQGNSA. CDR3 sequence: CASSFTLAGGYEQYF. The CDR3 bases are TGTGCCAGCAGCTTCACCCTTGCGGGGGGGTACGAGCAGTACTTC.

As to this clonotype: It may be a read error: a sequence one base away is much more abundant. This CDR3 fails to terminate in the conserved phenylalanine or tryptophan, so it likely reflects a read error. The rearrangement joins TRBV5-1 to TRBJ2-1; TRBD1 agrees at 8 bases. Germline CDR1 is SGHRS and CDR2 is YFSETQ. CDR3 length: 15 residues. The CDR3 nucleotides are TGTGCCAGCAGCCCGACAGGGGTTGGGGCGAATGAGCAGTTCCTC. It codes for CASSPTGVGANEQFL.

This clonotype was counted many times. V and J are TRBV13 and TRBJ1-6, with 11 bases fitting TRBD1. CDR1 and CDR2 (germline): PRHDT, FYEKMQ (reference sequence). The CDR3 sequence is 15 residues long. The V and J ends lost 4 bases and 9 bases, in that order; junction bases with no gene match: 5. The CDR3 is CASSSWTGGSSPLHF. CDR3 coding DNA: TGTGCCAGCAGCTCGTGGACAGGGGGCAGTTCACCCCTCCACTTT.

This chain uses TRBV12-3 or TRBV12-4 with TRBJ2-7, with 9 positions matching TRBD2. V dropped 6 bases and J dropped 4; count of bases not matched to a gene: 1. There are 12 residues in the CDR3. The CDR3 DNA reads as TGTGCCAGCAGGGGACTAGCTTACGAGCAGTACTTC. Amino acid sequence: CASRGLAYEQYF.

This clonotype showed up many times. V and J are TRBV10-3 and TRBJ2-1, with 10 bases aligning to TRBD2. Looked up from germline, CDR1 is ENHRY and CDR2 is SYGVKD. V lost 2 bases to trimming and J lost 6 bases; unmatched junction nucleotides: 7. The CDR3 loop spans 16 amino acids. CDR3 nucleotide sequence: TGTGCCATCAGTGAGGATGAGCGGGGGGGGGGCAATGAGCAGTTCTTC. Translation: CAISEDERGGGNEQFF.

Comment on this clonotype: At one of its ends the junction is not consistent with the germline gene, which may arise from a read error. The chain links TRBV3-1 to TRBJ2-1; D gene uncertain. In germline, CDR1 is LGHDT, CDR2 YNNKEL (reference sequence). There are 15 residues in the CDR3. The CDR3 bases are TGTGCCGGCAGCCAAGTTCTTGGGGTTGGCAATGAGCAGTTCTTC. Its translation: CAGSQVLGVGNEQFF.

This clonotype was observed many times. The V call is TRBV10-1, the J call TRBJ1-5; D not certain. Germline values: CDR1 WNHNN, CDR2 SYGVQD (reference sequence). The CDR3 is 13 residues long. V was clipped by 4 bases and J by 7 bases, with 11 bases between them. As DNA, the CDR3 is TGCGCCAGCAGTGCCACCTTAGACCAGCCCCAGCATTTT. The encoded protein is CASSATLDQPQHF.

This clonotype was counted ten times or more. The chain links TRBV20-1 to TRBJ2-5; 10 bases agree with TRBD1. The CDR3 is 14 amino acids. CDR1 and CDR2 (germline): DFQATT, SNEGSKA (reference sequence). Trimming took 3 bases from V and 5 from J; bases not matched to a gene: 6. In nucleotides, the CDR3 is TGCAGTGCTAGGGGACAGGGGAGGTGGGAGACCCAGTACTTC. It encodes CSARGQGRWETQYF.

The chain couples TRBV3-2 to TRBJ2-2; the tabulated D call, TRBD1, remains unverified against the DNA. TRBV3-2 is recorded as a pseudogene. The CDR3 has 20 residues. The CDR3 DNA is TGTGCCAGCAGCCTACCGACCCCTTGGACCGGGACAGGAATCACCGGGGAGCTGTTTTTT. Its translation is CASSLPTPWTGTGITGELFF.

The chain has TRBV12-3 or TRBV12-4 and TRBJ1-4, with a weak D call TRBD1 (5 bases). This CDR3 region has 17 residues. Trimming stripped 6 bases from V and 1 base from J, with 18 bases between. CDR3 region: CASSRTGTGGTNEKLFF. The CDR3 DNA follows: TGTGCCAGCAGCCGCACCGGGACGGGCGGAACTAATGAAAAACTGTTTTTT.

There are many counts of this clonotype. The chain links TRBV4-1 to TRBJ2-7; 7 bases map to TRBD1. J lost 2 bases, V lost 0 bases, and 10 bases had no gene match. CDR1 is MGHRA and CDR2 is YSYEKL in the germline V gene. The CDR3 length is 17 residues. The chain's CDR3 is CASSQDRQGQFAYEQYF. CDR3 bases: TGCGCCAGCAGCCAAGATCGACAGGGACAGTTTGCCTACGAGCAGTACTTC.

Note on this clonotype: This sequence may be a read error, since a much larger clone differs from it by one base. The conserved phenylalanine or tryptophan is not found at the CDR3 terminus, so this likely reflects a read error. The chain carries TRBV7-2 and TRBJ2-1; 10 nucleotides match TRBD1. V shed 2 bases, J shed 3 bases, and the junction held 10 bases outside the gene matches. Germline V gene data show CDR1 as SGHTA and CDR2 as FQGNSA. The CDR3 has 18 residues. CDR3 residues: CASSLYGTGVYHYNEQFL. The CDR3 DNA follows: TGTGCCAGCAGCTTATATGGGACAGGGGTCTACCACTACAATGAGCAGTTCCTC.

This clonotype has a handful of counts. V is TRBV4-1 and J is TRBJ1-1, with a possible D match to TRBD1 (5 bases). The CDR3 is 16 amino acids. Per germline, CDR1 MGHRA and CDR2 YSYEKL. V lost 0 bases and J 5 bases, leaving 16 bases between the germline ends. The CDR3 sequence is CASSQEQRGWATEAFF. The CDR3 region has the DNA TGCGCCAGCAGCCAAGAGCAGAGGGGCTGGGCGACTGAAGCTTTCTTT.

Notes on this clonotype: This may arise from a read error, as a much more abundant clone is one base away. V usage is TRBV7-6 and J usage is TRBJ2-7; 9 positions match TRBD2. The CDR3 runs 18 residues. J gave up 5 bases and V 1 base, and 15 bases lay outside the gene matches. CDR1 is SGHVS, CDR2 FNYEAQ, per germline. CDR3 bases: TGTGCCAGCAGCTTAGGACGCCGAGAAGCGGGAGGCAAGCACGAGCAGTACTTC. Its translation is CASSLGRREAGGKHEQYF.

In the case of this clonotype: Mismatch with germline at one junction end may stem from a read error. CDR3 sequence: CVSSARDGYLQYF. CDR3 nucleotides: TGCGTCAGCAGTGCTAGGGACGGGTATCTACAGTACTTC. The rearrangement uses TRBV10-2 and TRBJ2-7; D possibly matches TRBD1 or TRBD2 (5 bases each). The CDR3 extends over 13 amino acids. CDR1 and CDR2 (germline): WSHSY, SAAADI.

This clonotype was picked up many times. An end of the junction differs from the germline gene, which may be a read error. The chain carries TRBV19 and TRBJ2-3, with D maybe TRBD2 (5 bases). Germline-derived CDR1 and CDR2 are LNHDA and SQIVND (reference sequence). The CDR3 has 13 residues. Here the CDR3 DNA reads TGTGCCAGTAGTATCGGGAAACTAGATGCGCAGTATTTT. As protein: CASSIGKLDAQYF.

Ten or more counts support this clonotype. This chain connects TRBV15 to TRBJ1-2, with 9 bases matching TRBD1. Germline V gives CDR1 LNHNV, CDR2 YYDKDF (reference sequence). The CDR3 has 15 residues. The V and J ends lost 5 bases and 6 bases, in that order; junction bases with no gene match: 10. The CDR3 bases are TGTGCCACCAGCTCCAGGGACAGGGCAGGGAATGGCTACACCTTC. This encodes CATSSRDRAGNGYTF.

The CDR3 DNA follows: TGTGCCAGCAGCGTTACTAGCGACACAGATACGCAGTATTTT. Translated, it gives CASSVTSDTDTQYF. The rearrangement uses TRBV7-9 and TRBJ2-3; 7 bases are shared with TRBD2. Trimming removed 5 bases from V and 2 bases from J; junction bases left unmatched: 4. The CDR3 totals 14 residues. Per the germline V gene, CDR1 is SEHNR and CDR2 is FQNEAQ (reference sequence).

The table lists this clonotype with a few counts. The chain couples TRBV27 to TRBJ2-5; 10 bases map to TRBD2. V shed 2 bases and J 4 bases; nucleotides not matched to a gene: 7. The CDR3 runs to 16 residues. Germline CDR1 reads MNHEY; CDR2 reads SMNVEV (reference sequence). The chain's CDR3 is CASSLRSGRAVETQYF. CDR3 nucleotides: TGTGCCAGCAGTTTAAGAAGCGGGAGGGCCGTAGAGACCCAGTACTTC.

For this clonotype: A single base separates this from a much larger clone, so it may be a read error. V and J are TRBV6-2 or TRBV6-3 and TRBJ2-3; unclear D gene. The CDR3 has 14 amino acids. Germline CDR1 reads MNHEY; CDR2 reads SVGEGT. CDR3 sequence: CASSYSGLPDTRYF. As DNA, the CDR3 is TGTGCCAGCAGTTACAGTGGGTTACCAGATACGCGGTATTTT.

This clonotype appeared once. V usage is TRBV29-1 and J usage is TRBJ1-5; the D gene is possibly TRBD1 (6 bases). The CDR3 contains 11 residues. V was cut by 8 bases and J by 4 bases, with 9 bases left in between. CDR1 is SQVTM and CDR2 is ANQGSEA in the germline V gene. The CDR3 region is CSLRGNQPQHF. In DNA form, the CDR3 reads TGCAGCTTAAGGGGGAATCAGCCCCAGCATTTT.